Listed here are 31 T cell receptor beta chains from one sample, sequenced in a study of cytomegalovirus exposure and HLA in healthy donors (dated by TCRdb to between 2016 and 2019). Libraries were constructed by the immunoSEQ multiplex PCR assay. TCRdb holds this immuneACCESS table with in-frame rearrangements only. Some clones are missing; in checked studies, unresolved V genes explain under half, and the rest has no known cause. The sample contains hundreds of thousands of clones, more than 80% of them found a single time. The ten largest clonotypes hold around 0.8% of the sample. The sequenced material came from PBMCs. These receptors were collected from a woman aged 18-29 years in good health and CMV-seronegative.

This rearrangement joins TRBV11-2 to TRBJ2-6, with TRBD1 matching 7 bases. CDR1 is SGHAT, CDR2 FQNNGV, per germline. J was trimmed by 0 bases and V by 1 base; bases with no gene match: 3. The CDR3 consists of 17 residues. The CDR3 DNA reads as TGTGCCAGCAGCTTAGCCGCAGGGGGCTCTGGGGCCAACGTCCTGACTTTC. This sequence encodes CASSLAAGGSGANVLTF.

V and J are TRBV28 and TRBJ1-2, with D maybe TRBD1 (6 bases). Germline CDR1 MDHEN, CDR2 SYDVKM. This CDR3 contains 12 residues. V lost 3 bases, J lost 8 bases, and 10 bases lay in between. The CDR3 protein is CASSLGAFGYTF. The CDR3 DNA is TGTGCCAGCAGTTTGGGGGCTTTCGGCTACACCTTC.

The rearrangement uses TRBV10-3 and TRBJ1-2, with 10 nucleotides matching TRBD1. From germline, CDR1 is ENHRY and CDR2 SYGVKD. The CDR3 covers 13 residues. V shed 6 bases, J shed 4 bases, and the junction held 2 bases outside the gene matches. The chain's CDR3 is CAISGQGGYGYTF. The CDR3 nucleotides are TGTGCCATCAGCGGACAGGGGGGCTATGGCTACACCTTC.

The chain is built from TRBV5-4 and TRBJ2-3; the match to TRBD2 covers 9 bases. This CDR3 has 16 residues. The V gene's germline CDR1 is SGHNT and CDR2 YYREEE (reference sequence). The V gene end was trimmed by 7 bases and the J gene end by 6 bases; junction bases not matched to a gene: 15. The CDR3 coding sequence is TGTGCCAGCGCGGGGGGACTAGCTCCAGGAGGGGATACGCAGTATTTT. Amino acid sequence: CASAGGLAPGGDTQYF. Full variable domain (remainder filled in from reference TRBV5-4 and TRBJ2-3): ETGVTQSPTHLIKTRGQQVTLRCSSQSGHNTVSWYQQALGQGPQFIFQYYREEENGRGNFPPRFSGLQFPNYSSELNVNALELDDSALYLCASAGGLAPGGDTQYFGPGTRLTVL.

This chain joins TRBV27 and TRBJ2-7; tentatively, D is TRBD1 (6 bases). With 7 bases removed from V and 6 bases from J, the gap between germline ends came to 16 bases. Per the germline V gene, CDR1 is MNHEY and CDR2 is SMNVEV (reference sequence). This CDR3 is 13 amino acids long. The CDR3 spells CASKATRGGEQYF. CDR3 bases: TGTGCCAGCAAGGCGACCAGGGGTGGCGAGCAGTACTTC.

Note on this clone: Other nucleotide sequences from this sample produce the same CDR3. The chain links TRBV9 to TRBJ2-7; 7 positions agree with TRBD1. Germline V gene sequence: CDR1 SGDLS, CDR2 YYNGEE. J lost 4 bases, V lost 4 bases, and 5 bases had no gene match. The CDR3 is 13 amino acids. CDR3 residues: CASSPGQTYEQYF. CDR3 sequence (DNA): TGTGCCAGCAGCCCGGGACAGACTTACGAGCAGTACTTC.

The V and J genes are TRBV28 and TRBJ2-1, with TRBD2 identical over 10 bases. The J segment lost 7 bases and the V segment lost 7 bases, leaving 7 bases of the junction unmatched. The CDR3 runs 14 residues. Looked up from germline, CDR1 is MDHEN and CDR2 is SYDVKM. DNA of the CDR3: TGTGCCAGCAACCCAGCGGGGGGGGATAATGAGCAGTTCTTC. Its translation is CASNPAGGDNEQFF.

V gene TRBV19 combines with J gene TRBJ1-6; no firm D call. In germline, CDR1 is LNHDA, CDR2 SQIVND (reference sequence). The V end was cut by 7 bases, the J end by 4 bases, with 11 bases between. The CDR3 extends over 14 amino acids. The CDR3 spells CASKVGQYNSPLHF. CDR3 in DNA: TGTGCCAGTAAAGTTGGGCAGTATAATTCACCCCTCCACTTT. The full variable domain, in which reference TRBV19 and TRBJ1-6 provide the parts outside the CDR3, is DGGITQSPKYLFRKEGQNVTLSCEQNLNHDAMYWYRQDPGQGLRLIYYSQIVNDFQKGDIAEGYSVSREKKESFPLTVTSAQKNPTAFYLCASKVGQYNSPLHFGNGTRLTVT.

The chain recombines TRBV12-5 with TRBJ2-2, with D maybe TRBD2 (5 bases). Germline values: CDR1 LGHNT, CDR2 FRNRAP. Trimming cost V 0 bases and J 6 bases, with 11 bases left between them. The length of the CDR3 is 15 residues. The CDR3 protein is CASGLVNRGSGELFF. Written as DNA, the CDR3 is TGTGCTAGTGGTTTGGTAAATCGGGGTTCCGGGGAGCTGTTTTTT.

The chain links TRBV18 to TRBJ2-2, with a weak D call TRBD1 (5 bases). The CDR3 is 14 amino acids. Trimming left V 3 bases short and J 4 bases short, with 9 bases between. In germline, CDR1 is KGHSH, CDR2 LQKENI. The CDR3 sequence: CASSPGQATGELFF. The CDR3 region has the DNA TGTGCCAGCTCACCCGGACAAGCCACCGGGGAGCTGTTTTTT.

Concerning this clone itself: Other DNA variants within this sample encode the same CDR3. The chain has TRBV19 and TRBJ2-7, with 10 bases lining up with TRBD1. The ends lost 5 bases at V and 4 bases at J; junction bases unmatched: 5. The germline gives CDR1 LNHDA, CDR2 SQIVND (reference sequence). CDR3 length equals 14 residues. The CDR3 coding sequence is TGTGCCAGTAGTCCCAGACAGGGGGCATACGAGCAGTACTTC. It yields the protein CASSPRQGAYEQYF.

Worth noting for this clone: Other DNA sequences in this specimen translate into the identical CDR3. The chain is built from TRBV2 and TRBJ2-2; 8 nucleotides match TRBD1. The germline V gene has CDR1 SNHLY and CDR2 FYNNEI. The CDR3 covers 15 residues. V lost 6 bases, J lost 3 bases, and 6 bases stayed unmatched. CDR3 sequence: CASSDRGAYTGELFF. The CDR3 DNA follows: TGTGCCAGCAGCGACAGGGGCGCTTACACCGGGGAGCTGTTTTTT.

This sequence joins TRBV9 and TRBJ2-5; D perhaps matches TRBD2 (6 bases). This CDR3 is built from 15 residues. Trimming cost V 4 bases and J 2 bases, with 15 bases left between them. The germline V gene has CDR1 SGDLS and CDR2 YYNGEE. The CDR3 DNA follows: TGTGCCAGCAGCCCTGATAAGGGGAGGCAAGAGACCCAGTACTTC. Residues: CASSPDKGRQETQYF.

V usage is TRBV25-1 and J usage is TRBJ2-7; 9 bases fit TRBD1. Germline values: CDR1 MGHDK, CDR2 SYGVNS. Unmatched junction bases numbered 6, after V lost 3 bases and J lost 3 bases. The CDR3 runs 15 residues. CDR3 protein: CASSEGQGLGYEQYF. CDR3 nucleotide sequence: TGTGCCAGCAGTGAGGGACAGGGTTTGGGCTACGAGCAGTACTTC.

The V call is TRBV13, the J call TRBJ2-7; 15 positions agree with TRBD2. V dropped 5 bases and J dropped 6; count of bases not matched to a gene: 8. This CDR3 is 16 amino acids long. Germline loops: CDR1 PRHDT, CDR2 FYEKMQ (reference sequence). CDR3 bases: TGTGCCAGCAGCCCGCTCGGACTAGCGGGAGGGTCCGAGCAGTACTTC. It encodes CASSPLGLAGGSEQYF.

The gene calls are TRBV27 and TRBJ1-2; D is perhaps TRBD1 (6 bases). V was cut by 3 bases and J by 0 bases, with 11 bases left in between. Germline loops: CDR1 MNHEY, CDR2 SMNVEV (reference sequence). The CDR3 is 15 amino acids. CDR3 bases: TGTGCCAGCAGTTTCACAGGGTGGGCTAACTATGGCTACACCTTC. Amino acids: CASSFTGWANYGYTF.

CDR3 nucleotides: TGTGCCAGCAGCTTAAGCGGGACCTCCTACGAGCAGTACTTC. This gives the protein CASSLSGTSYEQYF. This chain joins TRBV7-2 and TRBJ2-7; 7 bases fit TRBD2. After removal of 2 bases from V and 0 bases from J, the junction contained 1 base not matched to a gene. CDR1 is SGHTA, CDR2 FQGNSA, per germline. This CDR3 region has 14 residues. The full variable domain, its missing parts supplied by reference TRBV7-2 and TRBJ2-7, is GAGVSQSPSNKVTEKGKDVELRCDPISGHTALYWYRQSLGQGLEFLIYFQGNSAPDKSGLPSDRFSAERTGGSVSTLTIQRTQQEDSAVYLCASSLSGTSYEQYFGPGTRLTVT.

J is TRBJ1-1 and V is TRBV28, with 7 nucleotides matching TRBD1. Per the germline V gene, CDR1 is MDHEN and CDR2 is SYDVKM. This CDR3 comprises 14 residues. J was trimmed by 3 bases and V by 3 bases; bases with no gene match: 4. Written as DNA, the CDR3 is TGTGCCAGCAGTTTCAGGGACAGATACACTGAAGCTTTCTTT. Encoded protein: CASSFRDRYTEAFF.

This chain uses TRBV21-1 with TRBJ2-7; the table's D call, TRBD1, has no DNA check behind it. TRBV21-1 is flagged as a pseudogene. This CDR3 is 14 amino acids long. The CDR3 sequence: CASPDRGCSYEQYF. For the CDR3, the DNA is TGTGCCAGCCCGGACAGGGGCTGCTCCTACGAGCAGTACTTC.

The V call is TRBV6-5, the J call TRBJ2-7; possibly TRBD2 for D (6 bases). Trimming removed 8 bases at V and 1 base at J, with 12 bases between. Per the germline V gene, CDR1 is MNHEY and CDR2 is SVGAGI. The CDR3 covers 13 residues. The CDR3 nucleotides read TGTGCCAGCTCCGTTGCGGGGTCCTACGAGCAGTACTTC. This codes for CASSVAGSYEQYF.

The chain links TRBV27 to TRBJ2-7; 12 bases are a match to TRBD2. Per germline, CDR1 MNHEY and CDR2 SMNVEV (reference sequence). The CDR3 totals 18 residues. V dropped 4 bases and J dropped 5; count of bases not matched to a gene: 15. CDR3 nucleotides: TGTGCCAGCAGTTCCTCGGCAGGACTAGCGGGGATGCAAGACGAGCAGTACTTC. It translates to CASSSSAGLAGMQDEQYF.

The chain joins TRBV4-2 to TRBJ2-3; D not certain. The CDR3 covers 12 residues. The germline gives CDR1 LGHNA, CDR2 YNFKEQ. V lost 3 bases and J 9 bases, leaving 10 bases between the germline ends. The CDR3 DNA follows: TGTGCCAGCAGCCAGTCAAGGAGAACGCAGTATTTT. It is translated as CASSQSRRTQYF.

The CDR3 DNA reads TGTGCCAGCAGTGAAGAGATAGGAGGGGTCGATACGCAGTATTTT. This encodes CASSEEIGGVDTQYF. This chain joins TRBV6-1 and TRBJ2-3; D possibly corresponds to TRBD2 (6 bases). The CDR3 is made up of 15 amino acids. Trimming stripped 1 base from V and 6 bases from J, with 14 bases between. CDR1 and CDR2 from the germline V gene are MNHNS and SASEGT.

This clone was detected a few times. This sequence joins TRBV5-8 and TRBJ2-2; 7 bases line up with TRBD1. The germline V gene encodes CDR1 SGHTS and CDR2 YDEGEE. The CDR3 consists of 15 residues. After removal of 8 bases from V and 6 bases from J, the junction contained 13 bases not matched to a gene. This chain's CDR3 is CASARQGFTSGELFF. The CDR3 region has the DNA TGTGCCAGTGCACGACAGGGTTTTACGTCCGGGGAGCTGTTTTTT.

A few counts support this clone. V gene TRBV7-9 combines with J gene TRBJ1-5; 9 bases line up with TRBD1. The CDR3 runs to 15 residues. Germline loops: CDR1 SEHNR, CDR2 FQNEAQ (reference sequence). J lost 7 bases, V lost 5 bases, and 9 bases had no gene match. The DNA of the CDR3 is TGTGCCAGCAGCAACACAGGGGGCCCCATCCAGCCCCAGCATTTT. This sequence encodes CASSNTGGPIQPQHF.

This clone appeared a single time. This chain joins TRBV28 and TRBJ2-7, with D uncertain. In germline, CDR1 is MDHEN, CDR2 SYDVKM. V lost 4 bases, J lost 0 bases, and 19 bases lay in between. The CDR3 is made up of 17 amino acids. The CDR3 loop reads CASSSPAWASLSYEQYF. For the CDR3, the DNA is TGTGCCAGCAGTTCCCCTGCGTGGGCATCGCTCTCCTACGAGCAGTACTTC. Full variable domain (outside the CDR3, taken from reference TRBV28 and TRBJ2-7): DVKVTQSSRYLVKRTGEKVFLECVQDMDHENMFWYRQDPGLGLRLIYFSYDVKMKEKGDIPEGYSVSREKKERFSLILESASTNQTSMYLCASSSPAWASLSYEQYFGPGTRLTVT.

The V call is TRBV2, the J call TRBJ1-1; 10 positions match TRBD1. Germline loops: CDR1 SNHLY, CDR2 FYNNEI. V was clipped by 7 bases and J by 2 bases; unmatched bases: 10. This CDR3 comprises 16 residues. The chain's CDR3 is CASNMGQGLINTEAFF. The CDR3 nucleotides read TGTGCCAGCAATATGGGACAGGGGTTGATTAACACTGAAGCTTTCTTT.

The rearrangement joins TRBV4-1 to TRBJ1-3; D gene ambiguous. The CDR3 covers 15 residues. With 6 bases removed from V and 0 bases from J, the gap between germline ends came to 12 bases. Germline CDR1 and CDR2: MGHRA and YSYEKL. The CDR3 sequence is CASSLEQSSGNTIYF. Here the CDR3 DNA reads TGCGCCAGCAGTTTGGAACAGAGCTCTGGAAACACCATATATTTT.

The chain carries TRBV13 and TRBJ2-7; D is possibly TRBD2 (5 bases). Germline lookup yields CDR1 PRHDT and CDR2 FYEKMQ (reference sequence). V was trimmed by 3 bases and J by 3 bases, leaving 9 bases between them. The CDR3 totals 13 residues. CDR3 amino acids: CASSFGVSYEQYF. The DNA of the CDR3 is TGTGCCAGCAGCTTCGGGGTAAGCTACGAGCAGTACTTC.

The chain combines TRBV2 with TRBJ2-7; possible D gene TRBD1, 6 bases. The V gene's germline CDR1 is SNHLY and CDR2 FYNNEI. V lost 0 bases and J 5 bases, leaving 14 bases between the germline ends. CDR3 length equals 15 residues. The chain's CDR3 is CASSEARFRGHEQYF. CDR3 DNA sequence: TGTGCCAGCAGTGAAGCGAGATTCAGGGGCCACGAGCAGTACTTC.

The CDR3 coding sequence is TGTGCCAGCAGTTTATCCCCCGGATCAGGGGTAGATACGCAGTATTTT. This translates into CASSLSPGSGVDTQYF. The genes are TRBV27 and TRBJ2-3; D is perhaps TRBD1 (6 bases). The CDR3 runs 16 residues. In germline, CDR1 is MNHEY, CDR2 SMNVEV (reference sequence). V was shortened by 0 bases and J by 5 bases, with 15 bases between the two germline ends.